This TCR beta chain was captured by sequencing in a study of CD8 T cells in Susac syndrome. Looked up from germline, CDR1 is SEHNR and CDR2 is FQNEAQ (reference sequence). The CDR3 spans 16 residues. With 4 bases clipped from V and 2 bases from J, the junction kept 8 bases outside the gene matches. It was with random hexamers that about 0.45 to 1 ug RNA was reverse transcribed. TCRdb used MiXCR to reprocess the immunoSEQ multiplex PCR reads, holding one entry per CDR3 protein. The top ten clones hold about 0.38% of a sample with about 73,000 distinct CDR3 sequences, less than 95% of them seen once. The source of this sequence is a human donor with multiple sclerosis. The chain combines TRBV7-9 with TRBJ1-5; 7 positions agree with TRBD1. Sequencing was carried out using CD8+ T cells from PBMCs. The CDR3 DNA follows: TGTGCCAGCAGCTCCCAGGGGGGGGCCCGCAATCAGCCCCAGCATTTT. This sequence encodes CASSSQGGARNQPQHF.